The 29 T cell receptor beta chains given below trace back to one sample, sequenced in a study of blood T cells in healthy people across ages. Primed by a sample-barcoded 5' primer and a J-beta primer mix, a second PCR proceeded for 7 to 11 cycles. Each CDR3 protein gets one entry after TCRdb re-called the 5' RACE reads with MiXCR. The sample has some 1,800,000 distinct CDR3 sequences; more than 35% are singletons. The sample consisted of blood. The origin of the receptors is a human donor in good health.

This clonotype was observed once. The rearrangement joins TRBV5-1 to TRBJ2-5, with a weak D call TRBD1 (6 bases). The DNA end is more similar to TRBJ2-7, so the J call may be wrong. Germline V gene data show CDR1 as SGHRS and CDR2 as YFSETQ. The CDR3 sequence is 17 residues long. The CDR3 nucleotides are TGCGCCAGCAGCTTGGGGGGGTCAACAGGGTCGGCCTACGAGCAGTACTTC. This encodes CASSLGGSTGSAYEQYF.

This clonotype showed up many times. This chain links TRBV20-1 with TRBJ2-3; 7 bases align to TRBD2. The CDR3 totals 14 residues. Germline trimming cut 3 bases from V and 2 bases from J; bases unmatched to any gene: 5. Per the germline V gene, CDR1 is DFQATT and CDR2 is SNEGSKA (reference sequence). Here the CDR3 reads CSARGSGNTDTQYF. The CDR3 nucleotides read TGCAGTGCTAGGGGAAGCGGGAACACAGATACGCAGTATTTT.

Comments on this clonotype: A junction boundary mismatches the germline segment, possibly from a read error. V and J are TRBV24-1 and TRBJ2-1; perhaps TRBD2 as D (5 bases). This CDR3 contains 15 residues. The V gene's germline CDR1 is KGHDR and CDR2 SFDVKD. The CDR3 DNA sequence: TGTACCACCAGTGACCCCCGGACCGGAGGCAATGAGCAGTTCTTC. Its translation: CTTSDPRTGGNEQFF.

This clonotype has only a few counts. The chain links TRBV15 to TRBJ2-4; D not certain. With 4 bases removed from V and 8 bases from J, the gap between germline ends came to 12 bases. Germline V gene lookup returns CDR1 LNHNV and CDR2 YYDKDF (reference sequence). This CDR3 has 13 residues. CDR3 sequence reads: CATSNLRTDIQYF. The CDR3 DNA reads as TGTGCCACCAGCAACCTCAGGACGGACATTCAGTACTTC.

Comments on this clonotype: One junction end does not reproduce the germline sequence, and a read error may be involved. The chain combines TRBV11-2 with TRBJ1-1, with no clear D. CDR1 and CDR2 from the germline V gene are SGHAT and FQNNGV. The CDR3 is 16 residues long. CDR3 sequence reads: CASRLGWVAVNTEAFF. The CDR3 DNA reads TGTGCCAGCAGGTTAGGGTGGGTAGCCGTGAACACTGAAGCTTTCTTT.

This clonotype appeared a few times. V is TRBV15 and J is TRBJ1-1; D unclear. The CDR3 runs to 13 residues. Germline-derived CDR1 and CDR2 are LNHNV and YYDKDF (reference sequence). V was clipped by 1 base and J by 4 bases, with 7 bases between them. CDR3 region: CATSRGVSTEAFF. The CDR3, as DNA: TGTGCCACCAGCAGAGGTGTCAGCACTGAAGCTTTCTTT.

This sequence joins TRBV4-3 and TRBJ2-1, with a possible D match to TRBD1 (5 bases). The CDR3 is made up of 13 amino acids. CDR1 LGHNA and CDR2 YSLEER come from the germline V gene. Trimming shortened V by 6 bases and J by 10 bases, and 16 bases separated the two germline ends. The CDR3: CASSEGVGYEQFF. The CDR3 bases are TGCGCCAGCAGTGAAGGGGTTGGCTACGAGCAGTTCTTC.

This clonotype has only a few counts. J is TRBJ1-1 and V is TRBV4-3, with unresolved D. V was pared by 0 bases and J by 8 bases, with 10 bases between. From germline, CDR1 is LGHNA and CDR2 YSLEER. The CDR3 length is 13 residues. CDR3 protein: CASSQELGREAFF. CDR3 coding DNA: TGCGCCAGCAGCCAAGAGTTAGGCCGGGAAGCTTTCTTT.

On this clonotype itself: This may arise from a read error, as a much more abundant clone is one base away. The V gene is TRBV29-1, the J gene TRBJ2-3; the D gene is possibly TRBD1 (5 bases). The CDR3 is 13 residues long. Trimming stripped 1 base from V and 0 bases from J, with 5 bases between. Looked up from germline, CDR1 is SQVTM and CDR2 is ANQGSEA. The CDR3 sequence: CSVEGQSTDTQYF. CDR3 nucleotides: TGCAGCGTTGAAGGACAGAGCACAGATACGCAGTATTTT.

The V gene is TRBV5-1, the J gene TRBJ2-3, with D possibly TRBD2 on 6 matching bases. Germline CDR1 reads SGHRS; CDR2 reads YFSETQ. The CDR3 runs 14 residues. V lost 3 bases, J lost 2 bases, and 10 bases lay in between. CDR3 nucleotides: TGCGCCAGCAGCTCCTCGGGGGTCACAGATACGCAGTATTTT. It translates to CASSSSGVTDTQYF. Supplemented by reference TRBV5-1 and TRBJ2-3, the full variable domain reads KAGVTQTPRYLIKTRGQQVTLSCSPISGHRSVSWYQQTPGQGLQFLFEYFSETQRNKGNFPGRFSGRQFSNSRSEMNVSTLELGDSALYLCASSSSGVTDTQYFGPGTRLTVL.

The CDR3 loop reads CREDLSRNEQFF. As DNA, the CDR3 is TGCAGGGAGGATCTAAGTCGGAATGAGCAGTTCTTC. The rearrangement links TRBV20-1 to TRBJ2-1; possibly TRBD2 for D (5 bases). CDR1 and CDR2 (germline): DFQATT, SNEGSKA (reference sequence). CDR3 length equals 12 residues.

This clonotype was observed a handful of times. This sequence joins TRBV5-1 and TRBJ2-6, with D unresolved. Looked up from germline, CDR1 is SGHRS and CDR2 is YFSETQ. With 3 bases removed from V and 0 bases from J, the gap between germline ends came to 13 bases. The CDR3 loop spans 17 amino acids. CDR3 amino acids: CASSSGPPDSGANVLTF. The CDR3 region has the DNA TGCGCCAGCAGCTCCGGGCCCCCCGACTCTGGGGCCAACGTCCTGACTTTC.

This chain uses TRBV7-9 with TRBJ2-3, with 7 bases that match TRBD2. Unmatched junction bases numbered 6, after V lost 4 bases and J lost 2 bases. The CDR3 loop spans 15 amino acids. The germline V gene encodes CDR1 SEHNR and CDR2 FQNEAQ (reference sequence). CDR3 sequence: CASSSWSGATDTQYF. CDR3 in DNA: TGTGCCAGCAGCTCTTGGAGCGGGGCCACAGATACGCAGTATTTT.

CDR3 nucleotides: TGCAGTGCTAGCCTACAGGGGGGCCTCTATGGCTACACCTTC. Encoded protein: CSASLQGGLYGYTF. V is TRBV20-1 and J is TRBJ1-2; 8 positions match TRBD1. CDR3 length equals 14 residues. Looked up from germline, CDR1 is DFQATT and CDR2 is SNEGSKA (reference sequence). Trimming cost V 3 bases and J 4 bases; bases outside gene matches: 7.

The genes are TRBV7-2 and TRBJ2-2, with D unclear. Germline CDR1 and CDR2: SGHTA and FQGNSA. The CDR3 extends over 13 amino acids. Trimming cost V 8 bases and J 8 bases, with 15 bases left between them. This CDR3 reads CASGGPLWGELFF. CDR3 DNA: TGTGCCAGCGGCGGACCGCTATGGGGGGAGCTGTTTTTT.

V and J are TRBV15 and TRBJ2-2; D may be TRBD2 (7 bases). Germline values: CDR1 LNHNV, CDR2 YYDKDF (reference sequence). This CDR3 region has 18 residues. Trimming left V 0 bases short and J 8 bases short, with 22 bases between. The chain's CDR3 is CATSRDPGSGGSGGELFF. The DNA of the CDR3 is TGTGCCACCAGCAGAGATCCGGGGTCGGGGGGCTCGGGAGGGGAGCTGTTTTTT.

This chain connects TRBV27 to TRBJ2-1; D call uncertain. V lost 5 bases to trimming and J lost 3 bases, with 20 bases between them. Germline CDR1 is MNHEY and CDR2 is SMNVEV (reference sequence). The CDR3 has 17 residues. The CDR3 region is CASSLFPASELYNEQFF. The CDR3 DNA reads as TGTGCCAGCAGTCTTTTTCCGGCCTCAGAACTCTACAATGAGCAGTTCTTC.

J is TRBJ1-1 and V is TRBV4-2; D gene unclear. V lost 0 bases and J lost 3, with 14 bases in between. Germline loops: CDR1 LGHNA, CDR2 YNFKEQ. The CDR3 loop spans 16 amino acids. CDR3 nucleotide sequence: TGTGCCAGCAGCCAAGAGCCCCTCGGTTGGGACACTGAAGCTTTCTTT. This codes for CASSQEPLGWDTEAFF.

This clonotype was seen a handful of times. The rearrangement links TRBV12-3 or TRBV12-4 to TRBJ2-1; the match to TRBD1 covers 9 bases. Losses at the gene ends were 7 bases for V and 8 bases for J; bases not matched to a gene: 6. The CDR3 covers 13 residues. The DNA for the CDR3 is TGTGCCAGCATTCCCGGGGACAGGGATGAGCAGTTCTTC. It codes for CASIPGDRDEQFF.

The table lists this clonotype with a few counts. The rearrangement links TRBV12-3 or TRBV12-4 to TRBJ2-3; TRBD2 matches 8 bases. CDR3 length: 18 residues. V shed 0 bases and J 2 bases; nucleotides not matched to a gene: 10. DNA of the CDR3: TGTGCCAGCAGTTTAGCCTCGTGGAGCGGGGGACACACAGATACGCAGTATTTT. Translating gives CASSLASWSGGHTDTQYF.

The chain's CDR3 is CSAKRQGPDTQYF. The CDR3 nucleotides read TGCAGTGCTAAAAGACAGGGCCCAGATACGCAGTATTTT. The chain combines TRBV20-1 with TRBJ2-3; 7 positions agree with TRBD1. Germline values: CDR1 DFQATT, CDR2 SNEGSKA (reference sequence). The V gene end was trimmed by 4 bases and the J gene end by 4 bases; junction bases not matched to a gene: 5. The CDR3 runs to 13 residues.

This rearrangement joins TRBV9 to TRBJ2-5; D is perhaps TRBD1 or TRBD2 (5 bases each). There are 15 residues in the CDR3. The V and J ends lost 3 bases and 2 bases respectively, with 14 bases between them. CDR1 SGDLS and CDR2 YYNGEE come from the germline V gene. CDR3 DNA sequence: TGTGCCAGCAGCGGAGATGGGACCGTTCAAGAGACCCAGTACTTC. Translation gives CASSGDGTVQETQYF.

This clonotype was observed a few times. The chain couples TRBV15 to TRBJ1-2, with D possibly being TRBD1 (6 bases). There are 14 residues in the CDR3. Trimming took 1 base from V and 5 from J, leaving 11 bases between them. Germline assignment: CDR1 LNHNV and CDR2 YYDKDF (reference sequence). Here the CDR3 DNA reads TGTGCCACCAGCAGAGCGGGACACCCTTATGGCTACACCTTC. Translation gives CATSRAGHPYGYTF.

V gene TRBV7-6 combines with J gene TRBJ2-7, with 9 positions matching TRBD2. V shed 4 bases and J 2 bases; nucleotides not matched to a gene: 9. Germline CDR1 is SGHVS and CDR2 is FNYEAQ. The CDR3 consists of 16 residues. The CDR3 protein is CASSSLPLAGTYEQYF. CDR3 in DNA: TGTGCCAGCAGCTCCCTCCCGCTAGCGGGGACCTACGAGCAGTACTTC.

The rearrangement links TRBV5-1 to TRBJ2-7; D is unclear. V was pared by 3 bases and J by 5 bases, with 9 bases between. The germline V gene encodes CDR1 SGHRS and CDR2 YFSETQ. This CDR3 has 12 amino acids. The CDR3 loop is CASSWRSDEQYF. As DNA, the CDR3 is TGCGCCAGCAGCTGGAGATCAGACGAGCAGTACTTC.

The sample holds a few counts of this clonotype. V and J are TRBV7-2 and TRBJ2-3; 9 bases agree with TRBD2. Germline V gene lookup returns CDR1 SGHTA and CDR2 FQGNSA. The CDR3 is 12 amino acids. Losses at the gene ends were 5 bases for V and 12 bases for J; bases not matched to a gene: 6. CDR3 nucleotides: TGTGCCAGCAGCCGAGCGGGGGGAGATCAGTATTTT. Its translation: CASSRAGGDQYF. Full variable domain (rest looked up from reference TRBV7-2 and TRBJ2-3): GAGVSQSPSNKVTEKGKDVELRCDPISGHTALYWYRQSLGQGLEFLIYFQGNSAPDKSGLPSDRFSAERTGGSVSTLTIQRTQQEDSAVYLCASSRAGGDQYFGPGTRLTVL.

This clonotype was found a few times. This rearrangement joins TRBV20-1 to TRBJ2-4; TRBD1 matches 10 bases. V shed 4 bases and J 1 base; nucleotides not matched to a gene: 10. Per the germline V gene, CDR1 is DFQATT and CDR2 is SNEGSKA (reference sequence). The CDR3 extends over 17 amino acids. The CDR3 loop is CSATGQGVIFAKNIQYF. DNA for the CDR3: TGCAGTGCTACAGGACAGGGGGTAATATTTGCCAAAAACATTCAGTACTTC.

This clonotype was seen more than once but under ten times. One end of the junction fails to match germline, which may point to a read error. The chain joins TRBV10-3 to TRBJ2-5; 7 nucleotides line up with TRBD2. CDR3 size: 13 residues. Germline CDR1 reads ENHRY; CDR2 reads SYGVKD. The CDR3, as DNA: TGTGCCGTCAGCGGGACTCGTGGGGAGACCCAGTACTTC. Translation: CAVSGTRGETQYF.

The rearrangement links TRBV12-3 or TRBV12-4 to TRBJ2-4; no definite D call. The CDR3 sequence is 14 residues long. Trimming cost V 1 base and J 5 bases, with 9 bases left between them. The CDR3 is CASSLVGLQNIQYF. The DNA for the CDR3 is TGTGCCAGCAGTTTAGTAGGTCTTCAAAACATTCAGTACTTC.